This T cell receptor (beta chain) was profiled in a study of control samples from healthy donors and cancer patients (dated by TCRdb to about 2020). Receptors were amplified or captured by the immunoSEQ multiplex PCR assay. Not all clones reach the TCRdb copy of this immuneACCESS table, which keeps in-frame sequences only. Checked studies attribute under half of the gap to unresolved V genes and leave the rest unexplained. Here the sample has about 92,000 clones; around 80% occur a single time. Over 7.5% of the sample goes to the ten largest clones. CDR1 and CDR2 are drawn from the germline V gene: SGHDN, FVKESK. The junction shows trimming of 3 bases on V and 0 bases on J, and the gene matches do not reach 4 bases of it. From the cysteine up to the phenylalanine, the CDR3 has a length of 15 residues. Here the CDR3 DNA is all that survives: 45 bases in frame from base 1. This clone was counted a single time. Its antigen is not yet known. No base qualities exist here, and no much larger clone lies one base off it.

Sequencing was performed on blood. The chain links TRBV14 with TRBJ1-2; 7 central bases correspond to TRBD1. This TCR was recovered from a woman in her fifties or sixties in good health. CDR3 region: CASSHSQGANYGYTF. In nucleotide form, the sequence is TGTGCCAGCAGCCATAGCCAGGGGGCTAACTATGGCTACACCTTC. With the rest looked up from the reference TRBV14 and TRBJ1-2 genes rather than sequenced, the full variable domain is EAGVTQFPSHSVIEKGQTVTLRCDPISGHDNLYWYRRVMGKEIKFLLHFVKESKQDESGMPNNRFLAERTGGTYSTLKVQPAELEDSGVYFCASSHSQGANYGYTFGSGTRLTVV.